This TCR beta chain is from a study of T cell repertoires in cytomegalovirus infection. Study in general: Epitope selection comprised recently identified HLA-C-restricted CMV epitopes and well-studied HLA-B-restricted CMV epitopes. Through public TCR beta signatures, both CMV infection and matching HLA type were indicated.

On this clonotype: Its antigen is not known.

Study results and caveats: Cumulative frequency (of public TCR beta family members) identified carriers of CMV plus the relevant HLA. CMV-specific TCR beta clonotypes restricted by HLA-C were the ones dominating the ex vivo response.

TCRdb re-derived calls from the reads in MiXCR, one entry per CDR3 protein. Of about 920,000 distinct CDR3 sequences listed, approximately 32% are singletons. This receptor was identified in a human donor in good health (CMV status not recorded). Some clones in this sample may be carry-over from other donors' samples. Sample: cultured CD8+ T cells from PBMCs, taken from culture after CMV antigen stimulation.

The CDR3, as DNA: TGTGCCAGCAGCTTAAACCCAGTGGCTAGCGGGGTTGAGACCCAGTACTTC. It yields the protein CASSLNPVASGVETQYF. The V gene is TRBV7-6, the J gene TRBJ2-5; 9 bases map to TRBD2. CDR1 and CDR2 (germline): SGHVS, FNYEAQ. The CDR3 length is 17 residues. V lost 2 bases, J lost 5 bases, and 12 bases stayed unmatched. The variable domain in full, with the rest retrieved from reference TRBV7-6 and TRBJ2-5, is GAGVSQSPRYKVTKRGQDVALRCDPISGHVSLYWYRQALGQGPEFLTYFNYEAQQDKSGLPNDRFSAERPEGSISTLTIQRTEQRDSAMYRCASSLNPVASGVETQYFGPGTRLLVL.